The T cell receptor beta chain under discussion was sequenced for a study of blood T cell repertoires in COVID-19. The overall study: Sites across the United States, Italy and Spain contributed samples from acute and convalescent COVID-19.

The V segment lost 4 bases and the J segment 1 base; nucleotides outside the gene matches: 6. The germline CDR1 and CDR2 sequences are MDHEN and SYDVKM. The CDR3 covers 15 residues. Per the original data handling: Researchers report that nucleated cell counts were estimated from reference gene primer amplification. Generated by immunoSEQ multiplex PCR, the TCRdb table keeps only in-frame clones and is missing some. That table supplies the V and J calls and clone size; D and trimming were determined from the DNA. The profile shows about 160,000 clones, less than 85% of them singletons. The sample taken for sequencing was peripheral blood. The clonotype was recovered from a woman of 80 years or more with active or convalescent COVID-19. This chain joins TRBV28 and TRBJ2-7; 8 bases align to TRBD1. The CDR3 loop reads CASSYRDRRSYEQYF. DNA for the CDR3: TGTGCCAGCAGTTACAGGGACAGGAGATCCTACGAGCAGTACTTC.